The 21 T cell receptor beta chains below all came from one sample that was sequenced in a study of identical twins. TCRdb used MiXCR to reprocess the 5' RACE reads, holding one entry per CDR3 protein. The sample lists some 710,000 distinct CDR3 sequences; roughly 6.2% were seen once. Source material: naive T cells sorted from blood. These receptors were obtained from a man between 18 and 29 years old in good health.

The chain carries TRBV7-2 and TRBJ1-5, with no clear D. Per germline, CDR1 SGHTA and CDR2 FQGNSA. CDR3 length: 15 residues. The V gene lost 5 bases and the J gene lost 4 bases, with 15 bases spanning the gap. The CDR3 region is CASSERVGRNQPQHF. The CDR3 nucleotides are TGTGCCAGCAGCGAAAGAGTGGGAAGAAATCAGCCCCAGCATTTT.

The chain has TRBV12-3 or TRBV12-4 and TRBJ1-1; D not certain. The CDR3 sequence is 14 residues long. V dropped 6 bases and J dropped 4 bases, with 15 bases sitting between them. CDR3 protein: CASSPQQKGTEAFF. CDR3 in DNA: TGTGCCAGCAGCCCACAGCAGAAGGGCACTGAAGCTTTCTTT.

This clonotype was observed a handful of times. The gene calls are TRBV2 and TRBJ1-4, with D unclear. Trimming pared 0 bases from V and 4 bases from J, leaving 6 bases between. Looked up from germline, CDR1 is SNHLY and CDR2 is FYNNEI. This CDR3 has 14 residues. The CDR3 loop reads CASSEAGVNEKLFF. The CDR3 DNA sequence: TGTGCCAGCAGTGAAGCAGGAGTTAATGAAAAACTGTTTTTT.

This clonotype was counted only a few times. Here the CDR3 DNA reads TGTGCCAGCAGTGAGGTGTATGAGACTATGTACTTC. Its protein product is CASSEVYETMYF. V and J are TRBV2 and TRBJ2-5; maybe TRBD2 (5 bases). There are 12 residues in the CDR3. V lost 3 bases and J 13 bases, leaving 15 bases between the germline ends. CDR1 SNHLY and CDR2 FYNNEI come from the germline V gene.

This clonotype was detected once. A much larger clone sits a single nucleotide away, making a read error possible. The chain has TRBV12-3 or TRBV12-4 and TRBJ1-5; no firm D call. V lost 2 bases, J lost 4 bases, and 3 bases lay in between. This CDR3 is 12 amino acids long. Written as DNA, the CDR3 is TGTGCCAGCAGTTTATGGAATCAGCCCCAGCATTTT. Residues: CASSLWNQPQHF.

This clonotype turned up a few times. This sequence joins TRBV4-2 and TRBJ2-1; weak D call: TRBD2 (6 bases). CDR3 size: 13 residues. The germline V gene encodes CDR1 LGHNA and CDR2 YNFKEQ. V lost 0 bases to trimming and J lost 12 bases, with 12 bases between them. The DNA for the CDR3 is TGTGCCAGCAGCCAAGATAGGGAGGTATTGCAGTTCTTC. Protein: CASSQDREVLQFF.

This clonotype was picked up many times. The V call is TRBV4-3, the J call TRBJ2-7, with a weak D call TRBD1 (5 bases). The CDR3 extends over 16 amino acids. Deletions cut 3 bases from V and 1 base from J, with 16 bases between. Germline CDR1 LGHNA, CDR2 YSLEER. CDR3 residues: CASSQVFKAGSYEQYF. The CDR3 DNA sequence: TGCGCCAGCAGCCAGGTCTTTAAGGCAGGGTCCTACGAGCAGTACTTC.

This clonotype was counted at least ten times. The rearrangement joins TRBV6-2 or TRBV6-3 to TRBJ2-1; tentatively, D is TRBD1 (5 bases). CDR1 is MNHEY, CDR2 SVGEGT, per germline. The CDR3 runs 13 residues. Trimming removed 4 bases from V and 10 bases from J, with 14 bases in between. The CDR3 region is CASSFLTPGEQFF. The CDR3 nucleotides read TGTGCCAGCAGTTTCTTGACCCCAGGGGAGCAGTTCTTC.

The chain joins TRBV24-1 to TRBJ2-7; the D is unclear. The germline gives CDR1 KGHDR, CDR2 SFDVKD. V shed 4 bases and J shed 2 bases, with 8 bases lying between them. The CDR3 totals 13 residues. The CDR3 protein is CATSDPVTYEQYF. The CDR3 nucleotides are TGTGCCACCAGTGACCCCGTTACCTACGAGCAGTACTTC.

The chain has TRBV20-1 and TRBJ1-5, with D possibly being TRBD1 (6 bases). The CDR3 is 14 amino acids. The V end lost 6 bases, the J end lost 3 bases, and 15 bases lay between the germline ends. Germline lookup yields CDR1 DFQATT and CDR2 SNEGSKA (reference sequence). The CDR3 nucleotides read TGCAGTGCCCTGGAGGGGGACGCCAATCAGCCCCAGCATTTT. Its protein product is CSALEGDANQPQHF.

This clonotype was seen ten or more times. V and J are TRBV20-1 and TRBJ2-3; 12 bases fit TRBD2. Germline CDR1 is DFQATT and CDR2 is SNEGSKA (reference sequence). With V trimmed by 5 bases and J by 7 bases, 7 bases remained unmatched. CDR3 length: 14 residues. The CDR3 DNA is TGCAGTGCTCGGGGGACTAGCGGGCTAAATACGCAGTATTTT. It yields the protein CSARGTSGLNTQYF.

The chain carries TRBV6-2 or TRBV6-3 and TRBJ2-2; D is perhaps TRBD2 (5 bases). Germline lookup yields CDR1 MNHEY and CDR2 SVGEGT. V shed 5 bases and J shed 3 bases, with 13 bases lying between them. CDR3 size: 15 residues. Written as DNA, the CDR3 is TGTGCCAGCAGTGGAGGCGGGTTGCACACCGGGGAGCTGTTTTTT. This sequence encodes CASSGGGLHTGELFF.

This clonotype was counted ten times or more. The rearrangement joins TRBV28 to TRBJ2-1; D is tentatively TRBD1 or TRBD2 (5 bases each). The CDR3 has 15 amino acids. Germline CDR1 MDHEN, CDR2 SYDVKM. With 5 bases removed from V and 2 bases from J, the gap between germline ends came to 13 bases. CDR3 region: CASSPSGQTYNEQFF. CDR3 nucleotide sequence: TGTGCCAGCAGTCCTTCGGGGCAAACCTACAATGAGCAGTTCTTC. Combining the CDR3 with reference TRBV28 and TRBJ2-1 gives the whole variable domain DVKVTQSSRYLVKRTGEKVFLECVQDMDHENMFWYRQDPGLGLRLIYFSYDVKMKEKGDIPEGYSVSREKKERFSLILESASTNQTSMYLCASSPSGQTYNEQFFGPGTRLTVL.

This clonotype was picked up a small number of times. The DNA for the CDR3 is TGTGCCAGCAGCTTATCAGACATCACCGGGGAGCTGTTTTTT. This codes for CASSLSDITGELFF. V gene TRBV7-3 combines with J gene TRBJ2-2; D is uncertain. The germline gives CDR1 SGHTA, CDR2 FQGTGA. V was pared by 2 bases and J by 4 bases, with 8 bases between. This CDR3 comprises 14 residues. Looking up the rest from reference TRBV7-3 and TRBJ2-2 gives the full variable domain: GAGVSQTPSNKVTEKGKYVELRCDPISGHTALYWYRQSLGQGPEFLIYFQGTGAADDSGLPNDRFFAVRPEGSVSTLKIQRTERGDSAVYLCASSLSDITGELFFGEGSRLTVL.

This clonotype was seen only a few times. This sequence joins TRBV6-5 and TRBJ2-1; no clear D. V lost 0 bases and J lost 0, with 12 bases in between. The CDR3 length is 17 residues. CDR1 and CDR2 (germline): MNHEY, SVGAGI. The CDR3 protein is CASSYSHDESSYNEQFF. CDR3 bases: TGTGCCAGCAGTTACTCTCACGACGAAAGCTCCTACAATGAGCAGTTCTTC.

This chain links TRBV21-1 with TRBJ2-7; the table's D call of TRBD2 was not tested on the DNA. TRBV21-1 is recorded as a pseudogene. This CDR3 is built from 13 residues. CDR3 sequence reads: CASSSRTTYEQYV. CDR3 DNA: TGTGCCAGCAGTAGCAGGACAACCTACGAGCAGTACGTC.

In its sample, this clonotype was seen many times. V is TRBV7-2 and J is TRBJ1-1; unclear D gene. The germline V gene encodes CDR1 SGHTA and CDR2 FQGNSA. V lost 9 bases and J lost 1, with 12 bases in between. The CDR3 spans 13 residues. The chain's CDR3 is CASIREKNTEAFF. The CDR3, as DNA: TGTGCCAGTATCCGGGAAAAGAACACTGAAGCTTTCTTT.

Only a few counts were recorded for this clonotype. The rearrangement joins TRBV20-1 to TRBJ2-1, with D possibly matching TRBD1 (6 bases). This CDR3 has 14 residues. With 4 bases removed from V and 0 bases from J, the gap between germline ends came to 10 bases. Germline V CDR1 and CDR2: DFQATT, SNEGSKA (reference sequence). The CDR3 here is CSAIQGSSYNEQFF. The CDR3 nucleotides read TGCAGTGCTATCCAGGGGAGCTCCTACAATGAGCAGTTCTTC.

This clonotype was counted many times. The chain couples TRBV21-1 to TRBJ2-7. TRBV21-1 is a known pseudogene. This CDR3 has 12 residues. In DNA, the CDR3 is TGTGCCAGCAGCGCCCGATCATACGAGCAGTACGTC. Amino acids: CASSARSYEQYV.

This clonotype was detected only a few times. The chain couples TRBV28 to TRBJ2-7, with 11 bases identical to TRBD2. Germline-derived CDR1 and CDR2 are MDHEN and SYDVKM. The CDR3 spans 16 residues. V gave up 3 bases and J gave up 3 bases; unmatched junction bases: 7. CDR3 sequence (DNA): TGTGCCAGCAGTTTCTCCACTAGCGGGGGTGGCTACGAGCAGTACTTC. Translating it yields CASSFSTSGGGYEQYF.

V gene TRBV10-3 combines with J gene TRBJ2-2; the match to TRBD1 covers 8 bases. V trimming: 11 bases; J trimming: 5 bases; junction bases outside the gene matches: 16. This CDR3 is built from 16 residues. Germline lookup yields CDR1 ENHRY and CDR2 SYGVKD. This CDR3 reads CAASAAGTGTTGELFF. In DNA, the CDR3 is TGTGCCGCATCAGCCGCCGGGACAGGCACTACCGGGGAGCTGTTTTTT.